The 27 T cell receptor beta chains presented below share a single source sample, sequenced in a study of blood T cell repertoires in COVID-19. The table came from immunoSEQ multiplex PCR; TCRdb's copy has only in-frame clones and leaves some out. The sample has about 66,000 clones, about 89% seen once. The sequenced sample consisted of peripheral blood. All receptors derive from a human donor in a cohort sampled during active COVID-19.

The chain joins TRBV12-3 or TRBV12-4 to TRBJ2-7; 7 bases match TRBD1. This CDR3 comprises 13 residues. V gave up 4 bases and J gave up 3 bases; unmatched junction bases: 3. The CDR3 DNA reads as TGTGCCAGCAGTTCGGACAGGCTCTACGAGCAGTACTTC. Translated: CASSSDRLYEQYF.

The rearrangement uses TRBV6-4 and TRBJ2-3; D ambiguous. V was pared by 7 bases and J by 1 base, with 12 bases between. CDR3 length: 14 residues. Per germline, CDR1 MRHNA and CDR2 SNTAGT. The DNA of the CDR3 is TGTGCCAGCAACGAGTTGATCGGCACAGATACGCAGTATTTT. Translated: CASNELIGTDTQYF.

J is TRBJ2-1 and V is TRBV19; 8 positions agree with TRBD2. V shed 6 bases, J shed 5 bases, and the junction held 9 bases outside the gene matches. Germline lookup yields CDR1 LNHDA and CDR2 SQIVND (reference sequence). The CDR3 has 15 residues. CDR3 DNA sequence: TGTGCCAGTAGGGAGATAGCGGGAATCAACAATGAGCAGTTCTTC. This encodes CASREIAGINNEQFF. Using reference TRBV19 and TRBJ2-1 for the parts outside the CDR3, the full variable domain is DGGITQSPKYLFRKEGQNVTLSCEQNLNHDAMYWYRQDPGQGLRLIYYSQIVNDFQKGDIAEGYSVSREKKESFPLTVTSAQKNPTAFYLCASREIAGINNEQFFGPGTRLTVL.

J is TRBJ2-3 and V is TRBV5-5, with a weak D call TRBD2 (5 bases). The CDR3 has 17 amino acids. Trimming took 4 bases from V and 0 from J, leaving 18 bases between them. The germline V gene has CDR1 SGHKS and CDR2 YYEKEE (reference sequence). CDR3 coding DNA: TGTGCCAGCAGCCGGTTGACGGACTCCTTTAGCACAGATACGCAGTATTTT. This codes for CASSRLTDSFSTDTQYF.

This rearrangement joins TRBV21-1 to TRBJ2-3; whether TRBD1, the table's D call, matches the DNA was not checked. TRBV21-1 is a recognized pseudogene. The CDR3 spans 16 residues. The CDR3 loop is CASSSRDRAGTDTQYF. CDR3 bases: TGTGCCAGCAGCAGCAGGGACAGGGCGGGCACAGATACGCAGTATTTT.

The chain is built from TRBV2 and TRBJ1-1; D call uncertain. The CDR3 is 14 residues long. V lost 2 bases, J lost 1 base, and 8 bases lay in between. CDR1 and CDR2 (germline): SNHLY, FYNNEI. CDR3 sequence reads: CASSESGQNTEAFF. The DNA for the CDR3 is TGTGCCAGCAGTGAAAGTGGGCAGAACACTGAAGCTTTCTTT. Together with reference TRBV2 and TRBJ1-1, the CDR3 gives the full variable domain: EPEVTQTPSHQVTQMGQEVILRCVPISNHLYFYWYRQILGQKVEFLVSFYNNEISEKSEIFDDQFSVERPDGSNFTLKIRSTKLEDSAMYFCASSESGQNTEAFFGQGTRLTVV.

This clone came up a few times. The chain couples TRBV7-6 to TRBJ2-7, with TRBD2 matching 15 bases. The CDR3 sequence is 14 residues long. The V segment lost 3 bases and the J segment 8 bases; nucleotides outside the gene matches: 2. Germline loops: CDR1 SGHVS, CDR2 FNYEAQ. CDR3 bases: TGTGCCAGCAGCTTTGGGACTAGCGGGGGGCAGCAGTACTTC. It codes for CASSFGTSGGQQYF.

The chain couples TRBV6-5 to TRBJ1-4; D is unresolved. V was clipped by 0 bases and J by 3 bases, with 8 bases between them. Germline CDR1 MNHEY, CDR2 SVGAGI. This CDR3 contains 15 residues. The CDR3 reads CASSYSRASNEKLFF. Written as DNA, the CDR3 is TGTGCCAGCAGTTACTCGAGGGCCTCTAATGAAAAACTGTTTTTT.

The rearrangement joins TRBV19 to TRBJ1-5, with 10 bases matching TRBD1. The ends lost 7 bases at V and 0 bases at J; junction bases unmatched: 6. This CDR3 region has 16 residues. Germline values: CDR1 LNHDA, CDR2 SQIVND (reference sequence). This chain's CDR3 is CASKDRGPYSNQPQHF. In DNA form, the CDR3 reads TGTGCCAGTAAAGACAGGGGGCCTTATAGCAATCAGCCCCAGCATTTT.

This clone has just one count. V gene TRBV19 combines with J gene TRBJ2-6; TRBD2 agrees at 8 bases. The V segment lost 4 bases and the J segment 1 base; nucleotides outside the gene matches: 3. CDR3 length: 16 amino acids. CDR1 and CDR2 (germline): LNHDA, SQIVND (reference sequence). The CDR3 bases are TGTGCCAGTAGTAGCGGGGGGCGATCTGGGGCCAACGTCCTGACTTTC. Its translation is CASSSGGRSGANVLTF. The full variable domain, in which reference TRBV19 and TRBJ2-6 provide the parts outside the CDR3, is DGGITQSPKYLFRKEGQNVTLSCEQNLNHDAMYWYRQDPGQGLRLIYYSQIVNDFQKGDIAEGYSVSREKKESFPLTVTSAQKNPTAFYLCASSSGGRSGANVLTFGAGSRLTVL.

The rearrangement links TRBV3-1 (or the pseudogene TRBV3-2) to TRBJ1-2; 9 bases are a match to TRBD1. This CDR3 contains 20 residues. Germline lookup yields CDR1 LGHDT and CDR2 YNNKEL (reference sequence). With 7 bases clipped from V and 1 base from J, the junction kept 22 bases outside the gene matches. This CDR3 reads CASTSSTLTGGNLVNYGYTF. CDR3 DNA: TGTGCCAGCACCTCCTCTACCCTGACAGGGGGTAATCTAGTTAACTATGGCTACACCTTC.

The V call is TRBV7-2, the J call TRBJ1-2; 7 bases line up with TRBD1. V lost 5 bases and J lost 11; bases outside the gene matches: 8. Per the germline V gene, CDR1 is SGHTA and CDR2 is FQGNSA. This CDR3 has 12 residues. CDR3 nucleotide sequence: TGTGCCAGCAGCACTTACAGGGGATGGTACACCTTC. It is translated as CASSTYRGWYTF.

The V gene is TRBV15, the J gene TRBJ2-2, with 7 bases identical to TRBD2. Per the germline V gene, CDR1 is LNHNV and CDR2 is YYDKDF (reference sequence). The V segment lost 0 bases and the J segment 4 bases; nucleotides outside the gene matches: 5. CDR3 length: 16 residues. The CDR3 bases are TGTGCCACCAGCAGAGATAATAGGGAGGGCACCGGGGAGCTGTTTTTT. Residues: CATSRDNREGTGELFF.

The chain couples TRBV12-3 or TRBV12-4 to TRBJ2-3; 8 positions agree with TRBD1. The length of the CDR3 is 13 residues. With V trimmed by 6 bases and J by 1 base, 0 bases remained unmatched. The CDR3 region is CASRTGGTDTQYF. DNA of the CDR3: TGTGCCAGCAGGACAGGGGGCACAGATACGCAGTATTTT.

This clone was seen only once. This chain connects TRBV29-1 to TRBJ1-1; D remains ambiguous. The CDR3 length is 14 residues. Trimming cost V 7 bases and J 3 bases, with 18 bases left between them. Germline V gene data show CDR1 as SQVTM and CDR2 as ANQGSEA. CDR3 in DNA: TGCAGCGCAGCCGTTGATCCCGGGGACACTGAAGCTTTCTTT. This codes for CSAAVDPGDTEAFF.

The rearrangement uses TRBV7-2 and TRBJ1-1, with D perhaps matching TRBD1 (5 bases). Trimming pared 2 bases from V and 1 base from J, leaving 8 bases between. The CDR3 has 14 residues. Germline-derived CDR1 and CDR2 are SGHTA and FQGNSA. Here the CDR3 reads CASSLSGPNTEAFF. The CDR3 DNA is TGTGCCAGCAGCTTATCAGGGCCGAACACTGAAGCTTTCTTT.

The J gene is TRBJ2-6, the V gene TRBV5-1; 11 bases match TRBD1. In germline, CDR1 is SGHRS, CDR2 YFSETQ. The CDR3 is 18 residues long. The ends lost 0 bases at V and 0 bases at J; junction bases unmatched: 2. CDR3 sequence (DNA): TGCGCCAGCAGCTTGGGTGGGACAGGGGGCTCTGGGGCCAACGTCCTGACTTTC. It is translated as CASSLGGTGGSGANVLTF.

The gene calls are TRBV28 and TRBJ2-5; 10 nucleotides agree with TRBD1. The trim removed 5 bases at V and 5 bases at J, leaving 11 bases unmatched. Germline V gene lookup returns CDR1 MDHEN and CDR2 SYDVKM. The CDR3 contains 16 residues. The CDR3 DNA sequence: TGTGCCAGCAGTCCGAGACAGGGGGCGGTTGGGGAGACCCAGTACTTC. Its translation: CASSPRQGAVGETQYF.

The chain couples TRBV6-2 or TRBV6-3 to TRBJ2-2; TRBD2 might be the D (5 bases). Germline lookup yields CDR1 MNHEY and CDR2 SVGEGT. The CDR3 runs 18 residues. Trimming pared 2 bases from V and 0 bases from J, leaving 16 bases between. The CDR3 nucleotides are TGTGCCAGCAGTTACCAAGGCACGGGATTTGCGAACACCGGGGAGCTGTTTTTT. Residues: CASSYQGTGFANTGELFF.

The CDR3 DNA is TGTGCCAGCAGCTTAAGGGGAAAGAGGGCTAGCGGGAGGTCCGATACGCAGTATTTT. It translates to CASSLRGKRASGRSDTQYF. V is TRBV7-3 and J is TRBJ2-3, with 11 bases identical to TRBD2. The junction had 15 bases not matched to a gene; V was cut back by 1 base and J by 6 bases. CDR1 SGHTA and CDR2 FQGTGA come from the germline V gene. This CDR3 comprises 19 residues.

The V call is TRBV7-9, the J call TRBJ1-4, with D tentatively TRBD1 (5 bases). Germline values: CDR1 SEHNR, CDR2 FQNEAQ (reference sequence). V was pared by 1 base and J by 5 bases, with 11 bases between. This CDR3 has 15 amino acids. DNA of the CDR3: TGTGCCAGCAGCTTAGGCGGGGGAATCAATGAAAAACTGTTTTTT. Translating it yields CASSLGGGINEKLFF.

Here the CDR3 DNA reads TGTGCCAGCTCACCACTCCCGACAGGGACATTGATCGATGAGCAGTTCTTC. Encoded protein: CASSPLPTGTLIDEQFF. This chain joins TRBV18 and TRBJ2-1; TRBD1 matches 7 bases. J lost 8 bases, V lost 1 base, and 14 bases had no gene match. Germline CDR1 is KGHSH and CDR2 is LQKENI. The CDR3 totals 17 residues.

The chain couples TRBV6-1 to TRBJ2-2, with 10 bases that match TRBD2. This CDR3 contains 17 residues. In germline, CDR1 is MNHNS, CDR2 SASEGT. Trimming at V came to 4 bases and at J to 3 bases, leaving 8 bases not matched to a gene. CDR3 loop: CASSVLTSGEDTGELFF. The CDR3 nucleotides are TGTGCCAGCAGTGTACTCACTAGCGGGGAGGACACCGGGGAGCTGTTTTTT.

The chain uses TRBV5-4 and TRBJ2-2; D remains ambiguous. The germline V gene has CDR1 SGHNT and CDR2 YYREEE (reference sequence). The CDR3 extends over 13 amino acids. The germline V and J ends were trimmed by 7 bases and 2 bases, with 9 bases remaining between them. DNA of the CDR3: TGTGCCAGCTCCACAGTAAACACCGGGGAGCTGTTTTTT. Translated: CASSTVNTGELFF.

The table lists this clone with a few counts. The CDR3 region is CASRSSGNQPQHF. The CDR3 coding sequence is TGTGCCAGCAGATCCTCAGGCAATCAGCCCCAGCATTTT. The chain has TRBV12-1 and TRBJ1-5; the listed D gene, TRBD1, was not tested against the DNA. TRBV12-1 is marked as a pseudogene. This CDR3 has 13 amino acids.

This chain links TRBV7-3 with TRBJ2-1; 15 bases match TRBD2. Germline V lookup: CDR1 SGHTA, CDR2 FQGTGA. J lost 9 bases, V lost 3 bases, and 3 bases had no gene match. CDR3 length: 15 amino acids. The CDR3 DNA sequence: TGTGCCAGCAGCTTTGGGGGACTAGCGGGAGGTGAGCAGTTCTTC. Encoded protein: CASSFGGLAGGEQFF.

Here the CDR3 reads CASSQGTSGSGIQYF. CDR3 DNA: TGTGCCAGCAGCCAAGGGACTAGCGGGAGTGGCATTCAGTACTTC. The J gene is TRBJ2-4, the V gene TRBV4-2; TRBD2 agrees at 13 bases. The V gene end was trimmed by 1 base and the J gene end by 9 bases; junction bases not matched to a gene: 3. The CDR3 loop spans 15 amino acids. Germline V gene lookup returns CDR1 LGHNA and CDR2 YNFKEQ.